Listed here is a single TCR beta chain. The antigen is not known. This CDR3 has 8 residues. This sample stems from a study of T and B cells in COVID-19 patients. Blood genomic DNA input for TRB amplification was roughly 220-500 ng. The study's findings and limits: Highly clonal in active COVID-19, TRB repertoires exceeded healthy-donor diversity and richness at recovery. Few blood samples existed from mildly ill patients during symptoms or early in severe cases. Patients with COVID-19 reportedly showed strongly skewed T cell receptor beta variable and joining gene usage.

TRB rearrangements were amplified by multiplex PCR with BIOMED2 TRB-A/B primers. TCRdb ran MiXCR on the multiplex PCR reads and lists one entry per CDR3 protein. The top ten hold 16% of the sample, which has 18,000 or so distinct CDR3 sequences, 36% seen once. Material: blood. The sequence was collected from a human donor with active COVID-19. This chain uses TRBV12-3 or TRBV12-4 with TRBJ2-7, with unresolved D. CDR3 in amino acids: CASRDGDV. The DNA of the CDR3 is TGTGCCAGCAGGGATGGGGACGTC.